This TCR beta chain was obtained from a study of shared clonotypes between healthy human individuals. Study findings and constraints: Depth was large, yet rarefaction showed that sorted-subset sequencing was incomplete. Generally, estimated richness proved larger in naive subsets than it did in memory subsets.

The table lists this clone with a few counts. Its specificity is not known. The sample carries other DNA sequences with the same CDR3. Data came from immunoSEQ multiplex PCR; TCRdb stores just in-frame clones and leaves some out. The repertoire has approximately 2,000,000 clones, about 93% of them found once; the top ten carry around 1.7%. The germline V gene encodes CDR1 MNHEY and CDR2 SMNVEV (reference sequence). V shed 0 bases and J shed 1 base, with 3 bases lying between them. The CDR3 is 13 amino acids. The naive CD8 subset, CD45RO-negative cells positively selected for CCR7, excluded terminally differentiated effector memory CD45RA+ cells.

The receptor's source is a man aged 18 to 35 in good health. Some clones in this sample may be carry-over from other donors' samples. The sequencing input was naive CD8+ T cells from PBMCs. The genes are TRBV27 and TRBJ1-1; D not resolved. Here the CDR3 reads CASSLSWNTEAFF. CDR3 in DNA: TGTGCCAGCAGTTTATCGTGGAACACTGAAGCTTTCTTT.